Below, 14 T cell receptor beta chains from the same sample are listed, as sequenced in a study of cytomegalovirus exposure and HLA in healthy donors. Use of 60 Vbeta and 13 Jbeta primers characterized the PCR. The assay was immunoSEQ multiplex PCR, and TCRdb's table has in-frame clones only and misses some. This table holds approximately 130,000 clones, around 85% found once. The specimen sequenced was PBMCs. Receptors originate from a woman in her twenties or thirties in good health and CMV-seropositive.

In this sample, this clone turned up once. The CDR3, as DNA: TGTGCCAGCAGCTCGCTGGCTCGGGGCACAGATACGCAGTATTTT. Its protein is CASSSLARGTDTQYF. The rearrangement uses TRBV7-9 and TRBJ2-3; D not certain. Germline V gives CDR1 SEHNR, CDR2 FQNEAQ (reference sequence). The V end was cut by 4 bases, the J end by 1 base, with 12 bases between. This CDR3 has 15 amino acids. The full variable domain, with the rest looked up from reference TRBV7-9 and TRBJ2-3, is DTGVSQNPRHKITKRGQNVTFRCDPISEHNRLYWYRQTLGQGPEFLTYFQNEAQLEKSRLLSDRFSAERPKGSFSTLEIQRTEQGDSAMYLCASSSLARGTDTQYFGPGTRLTVL.

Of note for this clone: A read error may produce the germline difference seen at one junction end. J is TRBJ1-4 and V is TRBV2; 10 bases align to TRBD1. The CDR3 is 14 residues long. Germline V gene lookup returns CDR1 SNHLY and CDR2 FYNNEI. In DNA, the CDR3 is TGTGTCAGCTCCCGGACAGGGGGTAATGAAAAACTGTTTTTT. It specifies CVSSRTGGNEKLFF.

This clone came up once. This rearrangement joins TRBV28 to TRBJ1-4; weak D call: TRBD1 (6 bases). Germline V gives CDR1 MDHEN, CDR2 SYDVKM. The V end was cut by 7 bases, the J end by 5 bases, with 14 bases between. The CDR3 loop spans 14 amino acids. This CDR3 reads CASIQGSNNEKLFF. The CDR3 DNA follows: TGTGCCAGCATTCAGGGGTCAAACAATGAAAAACTGTTTTTT.

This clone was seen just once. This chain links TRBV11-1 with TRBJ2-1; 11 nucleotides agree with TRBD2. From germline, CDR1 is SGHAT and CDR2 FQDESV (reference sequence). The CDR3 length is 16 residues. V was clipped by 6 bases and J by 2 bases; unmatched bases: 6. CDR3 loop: CASRHRLAGTYNEQFF. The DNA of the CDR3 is TGTGCCAGCAGACACAGACTAGCGGGAACCTACAATGAGCAGTTCTTC.

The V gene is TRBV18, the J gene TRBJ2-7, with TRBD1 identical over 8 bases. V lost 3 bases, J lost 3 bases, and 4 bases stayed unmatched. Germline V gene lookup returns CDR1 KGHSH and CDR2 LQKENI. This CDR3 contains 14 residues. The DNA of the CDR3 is TGTGCCAGCTCACCGGACAGGGCCTTCTACGAGCAGTACTTC. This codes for CASSPDRAFYEQYF.

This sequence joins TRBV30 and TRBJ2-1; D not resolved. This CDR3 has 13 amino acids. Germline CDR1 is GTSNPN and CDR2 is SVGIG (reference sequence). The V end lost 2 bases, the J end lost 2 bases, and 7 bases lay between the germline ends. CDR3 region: CAWSLSAYNEQFF. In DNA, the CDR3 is TGTGCCTGGAGTTTATCCGCCTACAATGAGCAGTTCTTC. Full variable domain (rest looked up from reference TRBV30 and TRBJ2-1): SQTIHQWPATLVQPVGSPLSLECTVEGTSNPNLYWYRQAAGRGLQLLFYSVGIGQISSEVPQNLSASRPQDRQFILSSKKLLLSDSGFYLCAWSLSAYNEQFFGPGTRLTVL.

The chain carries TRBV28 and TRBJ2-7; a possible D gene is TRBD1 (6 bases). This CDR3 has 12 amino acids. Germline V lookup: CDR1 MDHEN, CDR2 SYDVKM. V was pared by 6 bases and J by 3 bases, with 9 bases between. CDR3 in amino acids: CASSKDSYEQYF. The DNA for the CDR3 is TGTGCCAGCAGCAAGGACAGCTACGAGCAGTACTTC.

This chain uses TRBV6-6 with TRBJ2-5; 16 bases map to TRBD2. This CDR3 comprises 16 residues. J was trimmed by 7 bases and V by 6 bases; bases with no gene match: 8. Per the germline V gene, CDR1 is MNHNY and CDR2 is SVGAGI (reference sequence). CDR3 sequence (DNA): TGTGCCAGCAGCCTACAGGGGACTAGCGGGAGGGGGACCCAGTACTTC. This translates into CASSLQGTSGRGTQYF.

CDR3 in amino acids: CASSLIGAGGNFEQYF. The CDR3 DNA reads as TGTGCCAGCAGTTTAATCGGAGCGGGAGGAAATTTCGAGCAGTACTTC. V usage is TRBV27 and J usage is TRBJ2-7, with TRBD2 matching over 9 bases. Germline V lookup: CDR1 MNHEY, CDR2 SMNVEV (reference sequence). The CDR3 length is 16 residues. J lost 6 bases, V lost 2 bases, and 11 bases had no gene match.

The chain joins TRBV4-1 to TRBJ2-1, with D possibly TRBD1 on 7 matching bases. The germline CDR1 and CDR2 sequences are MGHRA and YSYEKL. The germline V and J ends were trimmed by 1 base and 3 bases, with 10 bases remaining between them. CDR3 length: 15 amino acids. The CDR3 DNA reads TGCGCCAGCAGCCAAGGACAGGGAGGCTACAATGAGCAGTTCTTC. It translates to CASSQGQGGYNEQFF.

The chain's CDR3 is CASSFPGQGGTEAFF. In nucleotides, the CDR3 is TGCGCCAGCAGCTTCCCGGGACAGGGGGGCACTGAAGCTTTCTTT. The chain links TRBV5-1 to TRBJ1-1; 11 nucleotides align to TRBD1. The CDR3 spans 15 residues. Germline loops: CDR1 SGHRS, CDR2 YFSETQ. Trimming removed 2 bases from V and 4 bases from J; junction bases left unmatched: 4.

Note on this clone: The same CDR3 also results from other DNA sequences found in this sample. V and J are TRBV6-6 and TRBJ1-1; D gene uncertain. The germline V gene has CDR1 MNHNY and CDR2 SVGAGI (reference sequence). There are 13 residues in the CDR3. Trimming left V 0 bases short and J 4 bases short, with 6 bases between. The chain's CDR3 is CASSYSRGTEAFF. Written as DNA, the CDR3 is TGTGCCAGCAGTTACTCCCGAGGCACTGAAGCTTTCTTT.

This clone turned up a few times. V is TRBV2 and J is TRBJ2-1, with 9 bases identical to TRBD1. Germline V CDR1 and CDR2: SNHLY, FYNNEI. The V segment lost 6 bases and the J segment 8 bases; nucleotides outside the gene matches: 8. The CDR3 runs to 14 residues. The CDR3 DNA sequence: TGTGCCAGCAGGGAGGGACAGGGTGGGGATGAGCAGTTCTTC. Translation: CASREGQGGDEQFF.

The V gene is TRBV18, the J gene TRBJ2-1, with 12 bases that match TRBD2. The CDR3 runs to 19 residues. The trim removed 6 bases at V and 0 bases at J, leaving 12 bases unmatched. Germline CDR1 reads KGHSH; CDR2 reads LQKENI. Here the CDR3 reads CASSRMTSGGLSSYNEQFF. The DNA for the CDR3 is TGTGCCAGCTCTCGTATGACTAGCGGGGGCCTGAGCTCCTACAATGAGCAGTTCTTC.